A single sample is the source of the 12 T cell receptor beta chains below, sequenced in a study of T cell responses to AZD1222 COVID-19 vaccine. Profiled with immunoSEQ multiplex PCR; TCRdb holds only in-frame clones, not every one. The sample yields roughly 150,000 clones, around 93% seen once. The starting material was peripheral blood, obtained on day 0 of AZD1222 vaccination. These receptors originate from an adult in good health.

The gene calls are TRBV6-5 and TRBJ2-7; the D is unclear. The CDR3 length is 13 residues. Germline V gives CDR1 MNHEY, CDR2 SVGAGI. Trimming cost V 2 bases and J 7 bases, with 12 bases left between them. The CDR3 bases are TGTGCCAGCAGTTACAACCTCCGTGAGGAGCAGTACTTC. It codes for CASSYNLREEQYF.

The chain is built from TRBV27 and TRBJ1-1; D uncertain. This CDR3 region has 16 residues. V gave up 6 bases and J gave up 3 bases, with 20 bases separating them. From germline, CDR1 is MNHEY and CDR2 SMNVEV (reference sequence). The CDR3 is CASRPLGDRSDTEAFF. CDR3 bases: TGTGCCAGCAGGCCACTTGGGGATAGGAGTGACACTGAAGCTTTCTTT.

The rearrangement joins TRBV5-6 to TRBJ2-7, with TRBD2 matching 14 bases. J was trimmed by 6 bases and V by 6 bases; bases with no gene match: 8. CDR1 is SGHDT and CDR2 is YYEEEE in the germline V gene. CDR3 length: 15 residues. The CDR3 is CASTLGGLAGVEQYF. CDR3 DNA sequence: TGTGCCAGCACCCTAGGGGGACTAGCGGGAGTCGAGCAGTACTTC.

The chain links TRBV19 to TRBJ2-2, with D perhaps TRBD1 or TRBD2 (6 bases each). The V gene lost 3 bases and the J gene lost 5 bases, with 13 bases spanning the gap. The CDR3 loop spans 15 amino acids. CDR1 is LNHDA and CDR2 is SQIVND in the germline V gene (reference sequence). CDR3 protein: CASSIPRGRTGELFF. The CDR3 DNA sequence: TGTGCCAGTAGTATTCCTAGGGGGAGGACCGGGGAGCTGTTTTTT.

The V and J genes are TRBV2 and TRBJ1-1; D gene unclear. The germline CDR1 and CDR2 sequences are SNHLY and FYNNEI. The CDR3 extends over 14 amino acids. Trimming took off 7 bases at V and 2 bases at J, with 14 bases between the two ends. The CDR3 DNA sequence: TGTGCCAGCAACATGGGTGGTACCAACACTGAAGCTTTCTTT. This gives the protein CASNMGGTNTEAFF.

The J gene is TRBJ1-6, the V gene TRBV11-2, with a tentative D call TRBD1 (6 bases). Germline-derived CDR1 and CDR2 are SGHAT and FQNNGV. Between the trimmed V and J ends, which lost 5 bases and 0 bases, there was a span of 17 bases. This CDR3 comprises 18 residues. The CDR3 loop reads CASSHDRRIYSYNSPLHF. CDR3 DNA: TGTGCCAGCAGCCATGACAGGCGGATTTACTCCTATAATTCACCCCTCCACTTT.

This clone was recorded only once. The rearrangement uses TRBV9 and TRBJ1-5; D not resolved. The ends were cut back, 0 bases at V and 7 bases at J, with 2 bases in the middle. Germline V CDR1 and CDR2: SGDLS, YYNGEE. The CDR3 has 11 residues. CDR3 in DNA: TGTGCCAGCAGCGTAGACCAGCCCCAGCATTTT. Residues: CASSVDQPQHF.

The chain has TRBV9 and TRBJ2-1; the match to TRBD2 covers 10 bases. Looked up from germline, CDR1 is SGDLS and CDR2 is YYNGEE. CDR3 length equals 17 residues. With 0 bases clipped from V and 8 bases from J, the junction kept 11 bases outside the gene matches. CDR3 in DNA: TGTGCCAGCAGCGTAGACCCCACTAGCGGGGTGTTGCATGAGCAGTTCTTC. Its translation is CASSVDPTSGVLHEQFF.

The V call is TRBV6-6, the J call TRBJ1-6, with 7 bases that match TRBD1. The CDR3 is 13 residues long. The ends lost 6 bases at V and 7 bases at J; junction bases unmatched: 3. Germline V gives CDR1 MNHNY, CDR2 SVGAGI (reference sequence). CDR3 nucleotides: TGTGCCAGCAGACAGGGGCCCAATTCACCCCTCCACTTT. Encoded protein: CASRQGPNSPLHF.

The chain combines TRBV7-9 with TRBJ1-4; weak D call: TRBD1 (5 bases). The CDR3 is 14 amino acids. Trimming cost V 5 bases and J 5 bases, with 12 bases left between them. The V gene's germline CDR1 is SEHNR and CDR2 FQNEAQ (reference sequence). The CDR3 here is CASSGGSLNEKLFF. The CDR3 DNA sequence: TGTGCCAGCAGCGGGGGGAGCTTAAATGAAAAACTGTTTTTT.

This chain links TRBV18 with TRBJ1-5; no firm D call. CDR1 is KGHSH and CDR2 is LQKENI in the germline V gene. The CDR3 is 15 amino acids. Deletions cut 2 bases from V and 0 bases from J, with 8 bases between. DNA for the CDR3: TGTGCCAGCTCACCAAGTTGGGGTAGCAATCAGCCCCAGCATTTT. Its translation is CASSPSWGSNQPQHF.

This clone was detected a few times. The chain combines TRBV6-2 or TRBV6-3 with TRBJ1-5, with 8 bases aligning to TRBD1. This CDR3 is built from 14 residues. From germline, CDR1 is MNHEY and CDR2 SVGEGT. The V segment lost 2 bases and the J segment 7 bases; nucleotides outside the gene matches: 4. CDR3 DNA: TGTGCCAGCAGTTACGACAGGGGTGGCCAGCCCCAGCATTTT. Translation: CASSYDRGGQPQHF.